This is a list of T cell receptor beta chains from one sample in a study of cytomegalovirus exposure and HLA in healthy donors. Using immunoSEQ multiplex PCR, the repertoire was profiled, and TCRdb retains in-frame clones only, with some absent. This sample has some 78,000 clones, with approximately 95% found just once. Sequencing was performed on PBMCs. These receptors were collected from a man aged 18 to 30 in good health and CMV-seropositive. Both conserved end residues are trimmed from each CDR3.

>TRBV7-2|TRBJ1-1
ASSEYSGGRAEAF
>TRBV29-1|TRBJ1-2
STGDSYGYT
>TRBV6-6|TRBJ1-1
ASSYSRAGRNTEAF
>TRBV6-4|TRBJ2-1
ASSLDRYNEQF
>TRBV19|TRBJ1-2
ASRKMTGVNYGYT
>TRBV5-1|TRBJ2-2
ASSLVPGGGELF
>TRBV11-2|TRBJ1-4
ASSLGGRDAEKLF
>TRBV19|TRBJ2-1
ASSAPWASGSPEQF
>TRBV10-2|TRBJ2-1
ASSVAGGSNEQF
>TRBV4-1|TRBJ1-6
ASSQEMGQHNSPLH
>TRBV6-5|TRBJ1-5
ASSYGRSNQPQH
>TRBV5-4|TRBJ2-7
ASSLGAYEQY
>TRBV29-1|TRBJ2-6
SVSPRLSGANVLT
>TRBV5-1|TRBJ2-7
ASSRQGTSEQY
>TRBV19|TRBJ1-5
ASTEWGTHQPQH
>TRBV5-1|TRBJ2-2
ASSLLTSGDTGELF
>TRBV6-1|TRBJ1-5
ASSEARQGGNQPQH
>TRBV7-8|TRBJ1-2
ASSLDRVPSNYGYT
>TRBV27|TRBJ2-1
ASSPGLAGEQF
>TRBV30|TRBJ2-7
AWSIGYEQY
>TRBV5-1|TRBJ2-7
ASSLTGVGVEQY
>TRBV2|TRBJ2-7
ASSSTSGRAYEQY
>TRBV10-3|TRBJ2-6
AISRDRGPGANVLT
>TRBV6-5|TRBJ2-3
ASSKGLGTDTQY
>TRBV18|TRBJ1-2
ASSRGTGDGYGYT
>TRBV7-3|TRBJ2-1
ASSPLTGAKEQF
>TRBV19|-
ASSIDGTRPSEQY
>TRBV2|TRBJ1-4
ASLGRQVPEKLF
>TRBV11-2|TRBJ1-1
ASSFWAGNTEAF
>TRBV28|TRBJ2-7
ASSLLYEQY
>TRBV5-6|TRBJ2-3
ASSLPGAGTDTQY
>TRBV28|TRBJ2-6
ASSLGSGRASGANVLT
>TRBV19|TRBJ2-7
ASSPGTGSSYEQY
>TRBV10-2|TRBJ1-2
ASSPLDRVRYGYT
>TRBV9|TRBJ2-1
ASSVAIGGSPYNEQF
>TRBV18|TRBJ2-2
ASSPTSGDTGELF
>TRBV4-1|TRBJ2-3
ASSRVQGADTQY
>TRBV4-1|TRBJ1-4
ASSTHPTATNEKLF
>TRBV19|TRBJ2-5
ASSKIQETQY
>TRBV4-1|TRBJ2-7
ASRGHTPYEQY
>TRBV6-5|TRBJ1-1
ASSYSIQGETEAF
>TRBV9|TRBJ2-1
ASSVLSGEGEQF